The clone carrying this T cell receptor (beta chain) has only a few counts. The target antigen is unknown. This sample stems from a study of T cells after yellow fever vaccination. Study-wide results and caveats: Post-booster samples contained most primary-vaccination clones (more than 95% CD4, around 88% CD8). FACS-sorted repertoires could harbor abundant contaminating bulk-population clonotypes.

TCRdb used MiXCR to reprocess the 5' RACE reads, holding one entry per CDR3 protein. The sample lists hundreds of thousands of distinct CDR3 sequences, under 15% occurring once. The sequence derives from a man aged 18 to 29 who received the YFV17D yellow fever vaccine. The sample here was CD4+ T cells sorted from PBMCs, taken 15 days after the yellow fever booster vaccination.

CDR3: CASSADSGYTF. The CDR3 DNA reads as TGTGCCAGCAGCGCCGACAGTGGCTACACCTTC. The chain carries TRBV9 and TRBJ1-2, with a tentative D call TRBD1 (5 bases). The germline V and J ends were trimmed by 3 bases and 7 bases, with 7 bases remaining between them. The germline V gene encodes CDR1 SGDLS and CDR2 YYNGEE. The CDR3 consists of 11 residues.